This T cell receptor beta chain appears in the sequencing data of a study of T cell changes during pregnancy in multiple sclerosis. The assay was immunoSEQ multiplex PCR, and TCRdb's table has in-frame clones only and misses some. The sample records 70,000 to 80,000 clones, 88% being singletons. Germline V gene sequence: CDR1 SGHVS, CDR2 FQNEAQ. There are 16 residues in the CDR3. With 7 bases removed from V and 1 base from J, the gap between germline ends came to 19 bases. This clone was recorded many times. Sequenced here: peripheral blood, sampled before pregnancy. The TCR originated in a female donor with multiple sclerosis, enrolled in a pregnancy study. This chain joins TRBV7-8 and TRBJ1-1; D not certain. CDR3 bases: TGTGCCAGCAACGTGGAGGGCGGCCTAGGGAACACTGAAGCTTTCTTT. It specifies CASNVEGGLGNTEAFF.